Listed below are T cell receptor beta chains from one sample, sequenced in a study of blood T cells in healthy people across ages. TCRdb reprocessed the 5' RACE reads with MiXCR, giving one entry per CDR3 protein. Of some 690,000 distinct CDR3 sequences listed, 22% are singletons. What was sequenced was blood. All receptors derive from a man aged 70 or older in good health. The CDR3 runs from the conserved cysteine through the conserved F or W. The D gene is left open where the match is weak. Expanded clones are given a class, and other clones once, few, many or no size at all.

TRBV12-3/TRBV12-4	TRBD2	-	TRBJ2-3	TGTGCCAGCAGAGATAGCGGGGGCCCCACAGATACGCAGTATTTT	CASRDSGGPTDTQYF
TRBV4-2	TRBD1	many	TRBJ1-2	TGTGCCAGCAGCCGCACAGGGGGCTATGAAAACTATGGCTACACCTTC	CASSRTGGYENYGYTF
TRBV5-4	-	-	TRBJ2-1	TGTGCCAGCGTCGAAGCCGGATACAATGAGCAGTTCTTC	CASVEAGYNEQFF
TRBV20-1	-	-	TRBJ2-7	TGCAGTGCTAGAGCAGGGGTCTCCTACGAGCAGTACTTC	CSARAGVSYEQYF
TRBV24-1	TRBD1	-	TRBJ2-3	TGTGCCACCAGTGATTTGGACAGGGCCTCTTTCACAGATACGCAGTATTTT	CATSDLDRASFTDTQYF
TRBV20-1	TRBD2	many	TRBJ2-5	TGCAGTGCTGATGGACTAGGTGGTCGACTTAGGGAGACCCAGTACTTC	CSADGLGGRLRETQYF
TRBV25-1	TRBD1	few	TRBJ2-5	TGTGCCAGCAGTGATATACAGGGGTGGGAGCAGTACTTC	CASSDIQGWEQYF
TRBV20-1	-	-	TRBJ2-7	TGCAGTGCCTGGGGGGATTCCTACGAGCAGTACTTC	CSAWGDSYEQYF
TRBV27	TRBD1	once	TRBJ2-1	TGTGCCAGCAGTCTAGCAGGACAGGGAAATAATGGGCAGTTCTTC	CASSLAGQGNNGQFF
TRBV6-5	TRBD1	-	TRBJ2-1	TGTGCCACCCGACAGGGAGACGGTGAGCAGTTCTTC	CATRQGDGEQFF
TRBV7-2	TRBD1	few	TRBJ1-1	TGTGCCAGCAGCCCAGCCCGGACAGGGTGGAACACTGAAGCTTTCTTT	CASSPARTGWNTEAFF
TRBV11-2	-	-	TRBJ2-3	TGTGCCAGCAGAAGTCTAGCGACTAGCACAGATACGCAGTATTTT	CASRSLATSTDTQYF
TRBV20-1	-	-	TRBJ1-6	TGCAGTGCTAGTGCGGGGGGGAACACTAATTCACCCCTCCACTTT	CSASAGGNTNSPLHF
TRBV24-1	-	many	TRBJ2-5	TGTGCCACCAGAGATGACAGGAACGAGGAGACCCAGTACTTC	CATRDDRNEETQYF
TRBV7-9	-	-	TRBJ1-6	TGTGCCAGCAGCTTACAGAGCTCCTATAATCCACCCCTCCACTTT	CASSLQSSYNPPLHF
TRBV15	-	few	TRBJ2-7	TGTGCCACCAGCAGTCACGACAGATCCTACGAGCAGTACTTC	CATSSHDRSYEQYF
TRBV12-3/TRBV12-4	-	-	TRBJ1-4	TGTGCCAGCAGTTTAGTTAAGGGAGAAAAACTGTTTTTT	CASSLVKGEKLFF
TRBV20-1	TRBD1	-	TRBJ1-1	TGCAGTGCCTGGACAGGGGGGGACACTGAAGCTTTCTTT	CSAWTGGDTEAFF
TRBV7-9	-	-	TRBJ1-6	TGTGCCAGCACTGGAGGGGAGATTAATTCACCCCTCCACTTT	CASTGGEINSPLHF
TRBV6-1	-	few	TRBJ1-6	TGTGCCAGCAGTTTTGATTCACCCCTCCACTTT	CASSFDSPLHF
TRBV24-1	-	few	TRBJ1-6	TGTGCCACCAGGGGGGACGGAGATTCACCCCTCCACTTT	CATRGDGDSPLHF
TRBV12-3/TRBV12-4	-	-	TRBJ1-3	TGTGCCAGCAGAGGGACGTCGAGAGGAAACACCATATATTTT	CASRGTSRGNTIYF
TRBV20-1	-	few	TRBJ1-4	TGCAGTGCTTTTAGCGGGGAAAAACTGTTTTTT	CSAFSGEKLFF